The 18 T cell receptor beta chains below all came from one sample that was sequenced in a study of CD8 T cells in ankylosing spondylitis. Using its own MiXCR run on the 5' RACE reads, TCRdb lists one record per CDR3 protein. This sample has roughly 280,000 distinct CDR3 sequences; around 19% occur once, and the top ten carry 7.8%. Sequencing input: blood, either unsorted or a sorted T cell fraction (not recorded which). The receptors shown here come from a male donor with ankylosing spondylitis or in good health (not recorded which).

The V gene is TRBV30, the J gene TRBJ2-4; TRBD2 agrees at 11 bases. The germline V gene has CDR1 GTSNPN and CDR2 SVGIG (reference sequence). This CDR3 comprises 16 residues. The V gene end was trimmed by 0 bases and the J gene end by 9 bases; junction bases not matched to a gene: 10. The CDR3 sequence is CAWSVKLAGDLTIQYF. CDR3 sequence (DNA): TGTGCCTGGAGTGTTAAACTAGCGGGAGATCTCACCATTCAGTACTTC.

This clonotype appeared a few times. The chain employs TRBV10-3 and TRBJ1-5, with D unclear. This CDR3 has 15 amino acids. V was trimmed by 4 bases and J by 2 bases, leaving 12 bases between them. The germline V gene encodes CDR1 ENHRY and CDR2 SYGVKD. The DNA of the CDR3 is TGTGCCATCAGTGTTGGAGGGTCCGGCAATCAGCCCCAGCATTTT. Translating it yields CAISVGGSGNQPQHF.

This clonotype has only one observation. The chain employs TRBV6-2 or TRBV6-3 and TRBJ2-3; D possibly matches TRBD1 or TRBD2 (6 bases each). Deletions cut 8 bases from V and 5 bases from J, with 26 bases between. CDR1 is MNHEY, CDR2 SVGEGT, per germline. This CDR3 is built from 17 residues. CDR3 sequence (DNA): TGTGCCAGCGGAGTAACCGTGGGGGGCCGAGAGATAGATACGCAGTATTTT. Protein sequence: CASGVTVGGREIDTQYF.

As to this clonotype: This may be a read error: a much more frequent sequence differs by one nucleotide. A read error is likely, as this CDR3 ends without the conserved phenylalanine or tryptophan. The V call is TRBV12-3 or TRBV12-4, the J call TRBJ1-2, with D perhaps TRBD1 (6 bases). This CDR3 contains 13 residues. V dropped 6 bases and J dropped 7 bases, with 15 bases sitting between them. DNA for the CDR3: TGTGCCAGCAGGGCAGGGGCTGAGGGTGGCTACACCCTC. This translates into CASRAGAEGGYTL.

This clonotype was counted only a few times. V and J are TRBV5-1 and TRBJ2-5; D unresolved. This CDR3 contains 13 residues. Germline V gene sequence: CDR1 SGHRS, CDR2 YFSETQ. The V gene lost 0 bases and the J gene lost 3 bases, with 6 bases spanning the gap. The CDR3 protein is CASSLADEETQYF. The CDR3 DNA is TGCGCCAGCAGCTTGGCGGACGAAGAGACCCAGTACTTC.

Ten or more counts support this clonotype. The V gene is TRBV4-2, the J gene TRBJ1-1, with D hard to call. Between the trimmed V and J ends, which lost 0 bases and 4 bases, there was a span of 6 bases. CDR1 and CDR2 (germline): LGHNA, YNFKEQ. This CDR3 spans 13 amino acids. CDR3 protein: CASSQEQTTEAFF. CDR3 sequence (DNA): TGTGCCAGCAGCCAAGAACAGACCACTGAAGCTTTCTTT.

The V call is TRBV20-1, the J call TRBJ1-6, with D uncertain. This CDR3 spans 16 amino acids. Germline CDR1 DFQATT, CDR2 SNEGSKA (reference sequence). Trimming pared 1 base from V and 8 bases from J, leaving 18 bases between. CDR3 protein: CSARVSSVGVDSPLHF. The DNA for the CDR3 is TGCAGTGCTAGAGTTTCCTCTGTGGGCGTAGATTCACCCCTCCACTTT.

This clonotype was detected a few times. The rearrangement uses TRBV9 and TRBJ1-4; 9 nucleotides line up with TRBD1. The germline gives CDR1 SGDLS, CDR2 YYNGEE. CDR3 length equals 15 residues. The trim removed 0 bases at V and 6 bases at J, leaving 3 bases unmatched. CDR3 loop: CASSVGRDRDEKLFF. The CDR3 DNA is TGTGCCAGCAGCGTAGGGCGGGACAGGGATGAAAAACTGTTTTTT.

This clonotype was detected many times. The CDR3 nucleotides read TGCAGCGTCGACGAGAGCTACGAGCAGTACGTC. Protein: CSVDESYEQYV. The J gene is TRBJ2-7, the V gene TRBV29-1; no firm D call. The CDR3 length is 11 residues. Between the trimmed V and J ends, which lost 6 bases and 3 bases, there was a span of 9 bases. Germline V lookup: CDR1 SQVTM, CDR2 ANQGSEA.

Only a few counts were recorded for this clonotype. The chain employs TRBV12-3 or TRBV12-4 and TRBJ1-1, with 9 bases that match TRBD1. The V segment lost 4 bases and the J segment 1 base; nucleotides outside the gene matches: 7. The CDR3 has 16 amino acids. The chain's CDR3 is CASSSYLQGANTEAFF. The CDR3 coding sequence is TGTGCCAGCAGTTCCTACCTACAGGGGGCGAACACTGAAGCTTTCTTT.

This chain links TRBV11-2 with TRBJ2-3; D possibly matches TRBD1 or TRBD2 (6 bases each). Per the germline V gene, CDR1 is SGHAT and CDR2 is FQNNGV. The CDR3 is 15 residues long. Trimming shortened V by 5 bases and J by 4 bases, and 16 bases separated the two germline ends. The CDR3 DNA follows: TGTGCCAGCAGCATGGGTTCGGGGGCCGCAGATACGCAGTATTTT. The encoded protein is CASSMGSGAADTQYF. The full variable domain, its missing parts supplied by reference TRBV11-2 and TRBJ2-3, is EAGVAQSPRYKIIEKRQSVAFWCNPISGHATLYWYQQILGQGPKLLIQFQNNGVVDDSQLPKDRFSAERLKGVDSTLKIQPAKLEDSAVYLCASSMGSGAADTQYFGPGTRLTVL.

The table lists this clonotype with many counts. V and J are TRBV6-5 and TRBJ1-2; D is undetermined. The CDR3 extends over 14 amino acids. From germline, CDR1 is MNHEY and CDR2 SVGAGI. Trimming left V 3 bases short and J 2 bases short, with 10 bases between. The CDR3 spells CASSYIGSNYGYTF. CDR3 nucleotides: TGTGCCAGCAGTTATATAGGGTCCAACTATGGCTACACCTTC.

This clonotype was picked up a small number of times. This chain connects TRBV29-1 to TRBJ1-1; D remains unclear. V lost 6 bases to trimming and J lost 0 bases, with 11 bases between them. The CDR3 totals 13 residues. In germline, CDR1 is SQVTM, CDR2 ANQGSEA. The CDR3 spells CSVVQYLNTEAFF. In DNA, the CDR3 is TGCAGCGTGGTCCAATACCTGAACACTGAAGCTTTCTTT.

This clonotype turned up a few times. The V and J genes are TRBV6-1 and TRBJ1-6; D is perhaps TRBD1 (5 bases). Looked up from germline, CDR1 is MNHNS and CDR2 is SASEGT. Trimming cost V 5 bases and J 8 bases, with 19 bases left between them. The CDR3 is 16 residues long. The CDR3 sequence: CASSPISGLGDSPLHF. CDR3 in DNA: TGTGCCAGCAGTCCCATATCGGGGTTGGGGGATTCACCCCTCCACTTT.

The gene calls are TRBV6-2 or TRBV6-3 and TRBJ1-5; possibly TRBD1 for D (5 bases). The germline V and J ends were trimmed by 2 bases and 9 bases, with 14 bases remaining between them. CDR1 is MNHEY, CDR2 SVGEGT, per germline. This CDR3 is built from 14 residues. For the CDR3, the DNA is TGTGCCAGCAGTTACGGGGCAGGCCCGGGGCCCCAGCATTTT. It specifies CASSYGAGPGPQHF.

This clonotype was seen at least ten times. The CDR3 DNA reads as TGTGCCAGCAGTCCTGGGACAGGCTACGAGCAGTACGTC. Its translation is CASSPGTGYEQYV. The rearrangement links TRBV12-3 or TRBV12-4 to TRBJ2-7, with 8 bases that match TRBD1. V was pared by 5 bases and J by 3 bases, with 3 bases of the junction left unmatched. The CDR3 is 13 residues long.

J is TRBJ2-1 and V is TRBV7-2; 14 bases line up with TRBD2. V lost 5 bases, J lost 3 bases, and 6 bases stayed unmatched. The CDR3 spans 17 residues. Germline CDR1 is SGHTA and CDR2 is FQGNSA. CDR3 amino acids: CASSRQGTSGGYNEQFF. In DNA, the CDR3 is TGTGCCAGCAGCCGCCAGGGGACTAGCGGGGGCTACAATGAGCAGTTCTTC. The entire variable domain, with the rest obtained from reference TRBV7-2 and TRBJ2-1, is as follows: GAGVSQSPSNKVTEKGKDVELRCDPISGHTALYWYRQSLGQGLEFLIYFQGNSAPDKSGLPSDRFSAERTGGSVSTLTIQRTQQEDSAVYLCASSRQGTSGGYNEQFFGPGTRLTVL.

The table lists this clonotype with a few counts. V and J are TRBV20-1 and TRBJ2-3, with D unresolved. V was pared by 3 bases and J by 1 base, with 8 bases between. CDR1 is DFQATT and CDR2 is SNEGSKA in the germline V gene (reference sequence). This CDR3 is 13 amino acids long. The CDR3 DNA is TGCAGTGCTAGGGCGGTAGGCACAGATACGCAGTATTTT. The encoded protein is CSARAVGTDTQYF.